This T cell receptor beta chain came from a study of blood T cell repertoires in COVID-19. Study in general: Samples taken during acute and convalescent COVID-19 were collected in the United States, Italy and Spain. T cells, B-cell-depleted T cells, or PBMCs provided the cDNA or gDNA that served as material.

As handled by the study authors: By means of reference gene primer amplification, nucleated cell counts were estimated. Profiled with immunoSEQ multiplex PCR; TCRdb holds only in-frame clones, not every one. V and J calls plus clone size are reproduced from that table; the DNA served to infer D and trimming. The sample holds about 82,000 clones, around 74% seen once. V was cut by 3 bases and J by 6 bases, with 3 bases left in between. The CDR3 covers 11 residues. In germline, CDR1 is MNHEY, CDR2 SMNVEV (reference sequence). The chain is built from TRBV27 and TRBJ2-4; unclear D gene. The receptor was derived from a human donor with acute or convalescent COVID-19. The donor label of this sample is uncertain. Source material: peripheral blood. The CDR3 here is CASSFRNIQYF. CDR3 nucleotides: TGTGCCAGCAGTTTTAGAAACATTCAGTACTTC.